What follows is one T cell receptor (beta chain) and its context. This clone's antigen is unknown. One base away there is no much larger clone; base qualities are not given. The trial excluded patients who had a history of autoimmune disease or were on systemic immunosuppression. Peripheral blood for TCR sequencing was collected from all dose cohorts at baseline, on cycle 4 day 1, and on cycle 7 day 1. Samples came from an open-label, multicenter, first-in-human phase I dose-escalation trial of ivuxolimab. Adults with locally advanced or metastatic head and neck squamous cell, hepatocellular, melanoma or renal cell carcinoma were enrolled in the trial. Before TCR sequencing, CD4+ T cells and CD8+ T cells from peripheral blood were sorted into separate populations. This sample is part of a study of OX40 agonist ivuxolimab in advanced cancers. About the study as a whole: Ivuxolimab, which targeted the costimulatory receptor OX40 (CD134), was an agonistic, fully human IgG2 monoclonal antibody. Intravenous ivuxolimab was administered to patients every 2 weeks at six dose levels: 0.01, 0.1, 0.3, 1.5, 3 and 10 mg/kg. Of the approximately 50 dose-escalation patients, hepatocellular carcinoma was present in about 20, melanoma in approximately 15, renal cell carcinoma in 9 and head and neck cancer in 9. A male proportion of 82.7% and a mean age of 60 years, ranging from roughly 23 to 79, were recorded for the dose-escalation cohort. Patients were allowed to have had prior anti-PD-1, anti-PD-L1 or anti-CTLA-4 therapy, and around 37% of the dose-escalation patients had previously received checkpoint inhibitors. Three dose-escalation patients achieved partial responses, one with hepatocellular carcinoma and two with cutaneous melanoma. Peripheral TCRbeta sequencing aimed to test whether ivuxolimab altered TCR sequence diversity and caused clonal T-cell expansion. The monotherapy dose-escalation portion (N ≈ 50 patients) of the phase I ivuxolimab trial is reported in the paper. General findings and caveats noted by the study authors: Low levels of normalized T-cell clonal expansion were also seen in some patients who did not respond. At doses of 0.1 to 3.0 mg/kg, clonal expansion of both CD4+ and CD8+ T cells in blood was seen between baseline and week 6. Antigen specificity was not determined for the clonally expanded peripheral T cells. Partial responders in the 0.1-3.0 mg/kg groups had among the lowest normalized peripheral clonal expansion, especially among CD8+ T cells. On average, CD8+ T cells showed more expanded clones than CD4+ T cells after ivuxolimab.

Genomic DNA was isolated from the sorted cells so that the TCRbeta CDR3 region could be sequenced. TCRbeta CDR3 regions were sequenced using the immunoSEQ Assay. In TCRdb, the immuneACCESS table is reduced to in-frame sequences with V and J assigned. These tables do not hold every clone; where another copy was compared, an unresolved V gene accounts for under half, and the others remain unexplained. This sample has fewer than 60,000 clones in its table, and roughly 80% of those were observed once. Less than 4.5% of the sample goes to the ten largest clones. Counted from cysteine to phenylalanine, this CDR3 has 11 amino acids. Of all the DNA, just the CDR3 is kept, 33 bases in frame from base 1. Between the V and J ends, shortened by 10 bases and 8 bases respectively, the junction contains 13 bases. From the germline V gene (reference sequence), CDR1 is LNHDA and CDR2 is SQIVND.

This material consisted of CD4+ or CD8+ T cells sorted from blood, taken in a trial of the OX40 agonist ivuxolimab. The TCR originated in an adult with an advanced solid tumor such as melanoma, head and neck, liver or kidney cancer. The rearranged segments are TRBV19 and TRBJ2-3; the D match is possibly TRBD1 or TRBD2, with 5 bases aligned in each. The CDR3 protein: CAISIGGTQYF. The base sequence is TGTGCCATCTCAATTGGGGGTACGCAGTATTTT.